This T cell receptor (beta chain) was profiled in a study of T cell responses to AZD1222 COVID-19 vaccine. Study overall: Researchers grouped second doses given at about 4 or about 12 weeks into one pool. Points from the study as a whole: Repertoire collection took place solely once the T cell response had peaked.

In this sample, this clone turned up once. The antigen is not known. This CDR3 spans 15 amino acids. The V segment lost 5 bases and the J segment 9 bases; nucleotides outside the gene matches: 7. Per germline, CDR1 SGHTA and CDR2 FQGTGA. Sequenced by immunoSEQ multiplex PCR; TCRdb stores in-frame clones only, minus some. The sample shows about 76,000 clones, 90% of them seen only once. The sequence was collected from an adult in good health. The chain links TRBV7-3 to TRBJ1-6; 10 bases fit TRBD1. The input for sequencing was peripheral blood, taken on day 0 of AZD1222 vaccination. CDR3 DNA sequence: TGTGCCAGCAGCGCCGACAGGGGGCCGGGTTCACCCCTCCACTTT. Its translation is CASSADRGPGSPLHF.